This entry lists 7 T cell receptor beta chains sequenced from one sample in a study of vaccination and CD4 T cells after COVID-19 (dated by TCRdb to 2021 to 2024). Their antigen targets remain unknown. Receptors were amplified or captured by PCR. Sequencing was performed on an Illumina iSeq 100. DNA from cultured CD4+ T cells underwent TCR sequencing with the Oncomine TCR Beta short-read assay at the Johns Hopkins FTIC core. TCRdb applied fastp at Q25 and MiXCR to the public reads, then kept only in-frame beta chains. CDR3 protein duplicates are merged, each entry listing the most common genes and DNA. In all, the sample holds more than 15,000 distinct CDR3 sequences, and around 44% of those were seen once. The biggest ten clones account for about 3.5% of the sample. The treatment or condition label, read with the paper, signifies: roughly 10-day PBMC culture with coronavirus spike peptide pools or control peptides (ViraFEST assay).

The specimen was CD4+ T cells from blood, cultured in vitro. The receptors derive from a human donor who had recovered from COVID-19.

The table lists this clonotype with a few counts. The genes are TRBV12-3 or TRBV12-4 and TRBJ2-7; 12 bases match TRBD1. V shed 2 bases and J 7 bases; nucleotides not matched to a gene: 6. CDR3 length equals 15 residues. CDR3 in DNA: TGTGCCAGCAGTTTACCGGGACAGGGGGCGGATGAGCAGTACTTC. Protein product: CASSLPGQGADEQYF.

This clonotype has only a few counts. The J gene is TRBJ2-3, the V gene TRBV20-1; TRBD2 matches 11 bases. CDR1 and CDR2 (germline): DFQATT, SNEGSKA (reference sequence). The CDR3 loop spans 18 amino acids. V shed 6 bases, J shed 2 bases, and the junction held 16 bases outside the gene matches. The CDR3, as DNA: TGCAGTGCCCCCGGACTAGCGGGCTCCCCAACAGACACAGATACGCAGTATTTT. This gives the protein CSAPGLAGSPTDTDTQYF.

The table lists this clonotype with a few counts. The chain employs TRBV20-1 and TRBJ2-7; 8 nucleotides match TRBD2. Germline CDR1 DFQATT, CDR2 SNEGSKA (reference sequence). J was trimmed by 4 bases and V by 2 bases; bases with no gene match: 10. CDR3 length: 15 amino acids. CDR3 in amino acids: CSARNFGRGYYEQYF. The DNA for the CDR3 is TGCAGTGCTAGAAACTTCGGGAGGGGTTATTACGAGCAGTACTTC.

This CDR3 reads CASKAGGPVYEQYF. The CDR3 region has the DNA TGTGCCAGTAAAGCGGGAGGGCCGGTCTACGAGCAGTACTTC. V gene TRBV27 combines with J gene TRBJ2-7; TRBD2 aligns across 10 bases. CDR3 length equals 14 residues. V shed 9 bases and J 3 bases; nucleotides not matched to a gene: 8. CDR1 is MNHEY, CDR2 SMNVEV, per germline (reference sequence).

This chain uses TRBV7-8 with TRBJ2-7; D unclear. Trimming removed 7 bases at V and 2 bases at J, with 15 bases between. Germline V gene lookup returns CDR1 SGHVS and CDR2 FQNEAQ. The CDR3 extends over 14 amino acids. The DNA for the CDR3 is TGTGCCAGCATCGGTAGACGAGGCACCTACGAGCAGTACTTC. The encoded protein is CASIGRRGTYEQYF.

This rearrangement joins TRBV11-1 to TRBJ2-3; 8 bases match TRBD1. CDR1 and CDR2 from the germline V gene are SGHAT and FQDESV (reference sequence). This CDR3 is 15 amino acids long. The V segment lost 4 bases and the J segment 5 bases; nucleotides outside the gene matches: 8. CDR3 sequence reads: CASSSSQGAVDTQYF. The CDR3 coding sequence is TGTGCCAGCAGCTCCTCTCAGGGGGCGGTAGATACGCAGTATTTT.

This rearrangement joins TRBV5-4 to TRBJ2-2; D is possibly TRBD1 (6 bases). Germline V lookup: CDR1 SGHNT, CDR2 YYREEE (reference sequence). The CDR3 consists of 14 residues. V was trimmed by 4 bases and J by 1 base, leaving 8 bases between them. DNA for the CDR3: TGTGCCAGCAGCCCGGGACAGAACACCGGGGAGCTGTTTTTT. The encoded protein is CASSPGQNTGELFF. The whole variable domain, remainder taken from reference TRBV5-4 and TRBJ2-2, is ETGVTQSPTHLIKTRGQQVTLRCSSQSGHNTVSWYQQALGQGPQFIFQYYREEENGRGNFPPRFSGLQFPNYSSELNVNALELDDSALYLCASSPGQNTGELFFGEGSRLTVL.